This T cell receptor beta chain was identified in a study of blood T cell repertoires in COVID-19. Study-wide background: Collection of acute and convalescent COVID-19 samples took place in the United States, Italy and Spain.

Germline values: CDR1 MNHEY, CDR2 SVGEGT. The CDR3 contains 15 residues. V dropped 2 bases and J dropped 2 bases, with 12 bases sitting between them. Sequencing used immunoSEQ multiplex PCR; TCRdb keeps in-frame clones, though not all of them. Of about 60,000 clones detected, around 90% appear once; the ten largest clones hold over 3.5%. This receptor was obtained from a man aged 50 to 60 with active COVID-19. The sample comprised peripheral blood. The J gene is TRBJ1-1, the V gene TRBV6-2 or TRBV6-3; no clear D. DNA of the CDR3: TGTGCCAGCAGTTACCCGGAGGGTGGAAACACTGAAGCTTTCTTT. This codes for CASSYPEGGNTEAFF.